This T cell receptor beta chain emerged from a study of CD8 T cells in Susac syndrome. Per the germline V gene, CDR1 is DFQATT and CDR2 is SNEGSKA (reference sequence). Trimming removed 6 bases from V and 8 bases from J, with 20 bases in between. This CDR3 has 14 amino acids. cDNA came from approximately 0.5 to 1 ug RNA primed by random hexamers. TCRdb used MiXCR to reprocess the immunoSEQ multiplex PCR reads, holding one entry per CDR3 protein. The table shows 200,000 to 250,000 distinct CDR3 sequences, with roughly 95% occurring only once. This clonotype was observed a single time. Source material: CD4+ T cells from PBMCs. The sequence was obtained from a human donor with multiple sclerosis. The chain joins TRBV20-1 to TRBJ2-1; D perhaps matches TRBD2 (6 bases). CDR3 nucleotide sequence: TGCAGTGCCACCCGGGACTCTAGGACCGATGAGCAGTTCTTC. Its translation: CSATRDSRTDEQFF.